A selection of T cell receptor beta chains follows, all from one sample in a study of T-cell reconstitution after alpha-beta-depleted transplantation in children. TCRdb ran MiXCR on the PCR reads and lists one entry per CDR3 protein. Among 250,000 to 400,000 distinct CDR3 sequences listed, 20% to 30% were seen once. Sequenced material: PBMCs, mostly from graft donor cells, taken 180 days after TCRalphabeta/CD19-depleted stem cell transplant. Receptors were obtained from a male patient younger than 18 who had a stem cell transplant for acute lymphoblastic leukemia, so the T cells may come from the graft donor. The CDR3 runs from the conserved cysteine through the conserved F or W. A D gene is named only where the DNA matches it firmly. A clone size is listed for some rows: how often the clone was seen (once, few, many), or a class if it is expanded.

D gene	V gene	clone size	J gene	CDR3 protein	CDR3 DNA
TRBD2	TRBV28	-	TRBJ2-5	CASRGLANFQETQYF	TGTGCCAGCCGGGGACTAGCGAACTTCCAAGAGACCCAGTACTTC
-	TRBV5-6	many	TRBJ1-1	CASSLEVNTEAFF	TGTGCCAGCAGCTTAGAGGTCAACACTGAAGCTTTCTTT
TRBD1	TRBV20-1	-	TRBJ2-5	CSAKNRGWKETQYF	TGCAGTGCAAAAAACAGGGGTTGGAAAGAGACCCAGTACTTC
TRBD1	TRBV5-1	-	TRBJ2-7	CASSLPGTGAYEQYF	TGCGCCAGCAGCTTGCCAGGGACAGGGGCCTACGAGCAGTACTTC
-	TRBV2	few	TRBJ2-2	CASSAGIGELFF	TGTGCCAGCAGTGCGGGGATCGGGGAGCTGTTTTTT
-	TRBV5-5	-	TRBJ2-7	CASSHISYEQYF	TGTGCCAGCAGCCATATTTCCTACGAGCAGTACTTC
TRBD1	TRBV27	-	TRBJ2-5	CASSLVGQGWGQDTQYF	TGTGCCAGCAGTTTAGTGGGACAGGGTTGGGGGCAAGACACCCAGTACTTC
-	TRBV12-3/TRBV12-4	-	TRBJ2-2	CASSLGAGRNTGELFF	TGTGCCAGCAGTTTAGGGGCAGGGCGAAACACCGGGGAGCTGTTTTTT
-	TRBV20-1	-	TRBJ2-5	CSASLWETQYF	TGCAGTGCTAGCCTCTGGGAGACCCAGTACTTC
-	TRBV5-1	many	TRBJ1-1	CASSLGPSKNTEAFF	TGCGCCAGCAGCTTGGGGCCGAGCAAGAACACTGAAGCTTTCTTT
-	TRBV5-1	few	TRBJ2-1	CASSIGQYYNEQFF	TGCGCCAGCAGCATCGGACAGTACTACAATGAGCAGTTCTTC
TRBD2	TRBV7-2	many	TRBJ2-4	CASSLAGTIKNIQYF	TGTGCCAGCAGCTTAGCCGGGACTATCAAAAACATTCAGTACTTC
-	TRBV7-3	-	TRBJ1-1	CASSLSHRNTEAFF	TGTGCCAGCAGCTTAAGTCACAGGAACACTGAAGCTTTCTTT
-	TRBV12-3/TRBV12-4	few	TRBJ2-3	CASFHLSDTQYF	TGTGCCAGCTTTCACCTGTCAGATACGCAGTATTTT
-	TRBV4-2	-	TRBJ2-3	CASSQGLNTDTQYF	TGTGCCAGCAGCCAAGGTCTAAACACAGATACGCAGTATTTT
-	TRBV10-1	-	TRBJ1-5	CASSEGSNQPQHF	TGCGCCAGCAGTGAGGGAAGCAATCAGCCCCAGCATTTT
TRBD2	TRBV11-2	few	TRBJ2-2	CASSLEFRLAGEGTGELFF	TGTGCCAGCAGCTTAGAATTCCGACTAGCGGGAGAGGGAACCGGGGAGCTGTTTTTT
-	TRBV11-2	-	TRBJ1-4	CASSSYDEKLFF	TGTGCCAGCAGCTCCTACGATGAAAAACTGTTTTTT
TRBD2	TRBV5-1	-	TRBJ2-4	CASSSLAGGRDKNIQYF	TGCGCCAGCAGTTCACTAGCGGGAGGGCGCGACAAAAACATTCAGTACTTC
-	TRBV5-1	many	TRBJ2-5	CASSRDQETQYF	TGCGCCAGCAGCCGGGACCAAGAGACCCAGTACTTC
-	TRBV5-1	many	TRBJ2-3	CASSLQRGATDTQYF	TGCGCCAGCAGCTTACAACGGGGGGCCACAGATACGCAGTATTTT
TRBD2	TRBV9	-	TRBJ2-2	CASSYKREVNTGELFF	TGTGCCAGCAGTTATAAGCGGGAGGTAAACACCGGGGAGCTGTTTTTT
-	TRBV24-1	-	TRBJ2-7	CATSDPARGENYEQYF	TGTGCCACCAGTGACCCCGCGCGGGGAGAGAACTACGAGCAGTACTTC
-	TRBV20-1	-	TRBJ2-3	CSAGRTVDTQYF	TGCAGTGCTGGTAGGACCGTAGATACGCAGTATTTT
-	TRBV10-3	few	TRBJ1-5	CAISANQPQHF	TGTGCCATCAGTGCGAATCAGCCCCAGCATTTT
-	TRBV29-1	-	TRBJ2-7	CSVAPTSSSYEQYF	TGCAGCGTCGCGCCGACTTCAAGCTCCTACGAGCAGTACTTC
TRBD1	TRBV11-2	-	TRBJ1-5	CASSLAQGKNQPQHF	TGTGCCAGCAGCTTAGCACAGGGGAAAAATCAGCCCCAGCATTTT
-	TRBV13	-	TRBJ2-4	CASSSTYKNIQYF	TGTGCCAGCAGCTCTACCTATAAAAACATTCAGTACTTC
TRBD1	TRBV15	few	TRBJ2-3	CATSRDDRVVLGGTDTQYF	TGTGCCACCAGCAGGGACGACAGGGTAGTGTTGGGCGGCACAGATACGCAGTATTTT
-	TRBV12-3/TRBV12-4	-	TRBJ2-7	CASSLARGSLTFYEQYF	TGTGCCAGCAGTTTAGCGCGGGGTTCGCTTACCTTCTACGAGCAGTACTTC
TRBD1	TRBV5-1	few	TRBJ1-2	CASSQEGTGWRRYGYTF	TGCGCCAGCAGCCAGGAAGGGACAGGGTGGAGACGCTATGGCTACACCTTC
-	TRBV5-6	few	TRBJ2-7	CASSLATGRLYEQYF	TGTGCCAGCAGCTTGGCCACAGGGCGACTCTACGAGCAGTACTTC
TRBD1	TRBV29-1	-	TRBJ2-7	CSVEDLLRQGAYEQYF	TGCAGCGTTGAAGACCTTTTACGACAGGGGGCCTACGAGCAGTACTTC
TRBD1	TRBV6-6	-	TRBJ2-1	CATLLRDSNEQFF	TGTGCCACCCTCCTCCGGGACAGCAATGAGCAGTTCTTC
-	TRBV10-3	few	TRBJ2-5	CAIMHGGGKETQYF	TGTGCCATCATGCACGGGGGCGGGAAAGAGACCCAGTACTTC
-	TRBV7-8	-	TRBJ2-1	CASSLATGYSALGNEQFF	TGTGCCAGCAGCTTAGCTACAGGGTATAGCGCCCTGGGCAATGAGCAGTTCTTC
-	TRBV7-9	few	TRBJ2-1	CASSLGGFNEQFF	TGTGCCAGCAGCTTAGGCGGGTTTAATGAGCAGTTCTTC
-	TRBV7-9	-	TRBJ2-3	CASSFERAVSTDTQYF	TGTGCCAGCAGCTTCGAACGGGCCGTTAGCACAGATACGCAGTATTTT